The 22 T cell receptor beta chains given below trace back to one sample, sequenced in a study of CD8 T cells in Susac syndrome. RNA in amounts of 0.5 to 1 ug was reverse transcribed with random hexamers. TCRdb called the immunoSEQ multiplex PCR reads again in MiXCR, with one record for every CDR3 protein. The table includes about 130,000 distinct CDR3 sequences, 85% to 95% detected once. Sequencing used CD8+ T cells from PBMCs. The receptor source for this set is a human donor with Susac syndrome.

V and J are TRBV7-6 and TRBJ2-6; TRBD1 matches 9 bases. Losses at the gene ends were 0 bases for V and 0 bases for J; bases not matched to a gene: 3. CDR1 and CDR2 from the germline V gene are SGHVS and FNYEAQ. The CDR3 has 18 residues. For the CDR3, the DNA is TGTGCCAGCAGCTTAGCCGGGACAGGGATCTCTGGGGCCAACGTCCTGACTTTC. Amino acids: CASSLAGTGISGANVLTF.

The chain uses TRBV15 and TRBJ1-1; D uncertain. The CDR3 is 14 amino acids. Trimming left V 6 bases short and J 6 bases short, with 17 bases between. Germline assignment: CDR1 LNHNV and CDR2 YYDKDF (reference sequence). CDR3 sequence (DNA): TGTGCCACCAGTGCTAGCGGTCGAGGCGCTGAAGCTTTCTTT. Encoded protein: CATSASGRGAEAFF.

This sequence joins TRBV19 and TRBJ2-1; possibly TRBD2 for D (5 bases). CDR3 size: 15 residues. V was pared by 6 bases and J by 4 bases, with 16 bases between. The germline gives CDR1 LNHDA, CDR2 SQIVND (reference sequence). In DNA, the CDR3 is TGTGCCAGTAGCCCGAGCGAGGGCGGTTACAATGAGCAGTTCTTC. Translating it yields CASSPSEGGYNEQFF.

This sequence joins TRBV7-6 and TRBJ1-2; D remains ambiguous. The V end lost 2 bases, the J end lost 0 bases, and 13 bases lay between the germline ends. The germline V gene has CDR1 SGHVS and CDR2 FNYEAQ. The CDR3 has 16 amino acids. CDR3 in DNA: TGTGCCAGCAGCTTATATCGGACTCCTACTAACTATGGCTACACCTTC. This gives the protein CASSLYRTPTNYGYTF.

J is TRBJ2-7 and V is TRBV19; the D gene is possibly TRBD2 (6 bases). Germline values: CDR1 LNHDA, CDR2 SQIVND (reference sequence). The CDR3 loop spans 14 amino acids. The V gene lost 7 bases and the J gene lost 2 bases, with 15 bases spanning the gap. This CDR3 is CASTGENGAYEQYF. The CDR3 DNA is TGTGCCAGTACGGGGGAGAATGGGGCCTACGAGCAGTACTTC.

The V gene is TRBV18, the J gene TRBJ2-7, with D maybe TRBD1 (7 bases). Germline-derived CDR1 and CDR2 are KGHSH and LQKENI. This CDR3 is built from 14 residues. Trimming took off 6 bases at V and 6 bases at J, with 18 bases between the two ends. The CDR3 spells CASSPDREVGEQYF. CDR3 bases: TGTGCCAGCTCCCCAGACAGGGAGGTCGGCGAGCAGTACTTC.

This chain uses TRBV2 with TRBJ2-7, with D uncertain. The V end was cut by 9 bases, the J end by 12 bases, with 15 bases between. The CDR3 has 10 residues. CDR1 SNHLY and CDR2 FYNNEI come from the germline V gene. This CDR3 reads CARGKEGSYF. CDR3 DNA sequence: TGTGCCAGGGGGAAGGAAGGTTCGTACTTC.

This chain uses TRBV11-2 with TRBJ2-1; the D is unclear. From germline, CDR1 is SGHAT and CDR2 FQNNGV. CDR3 size: 16 residues. V dropped 1 base and J dropped 5 bases, with 15 bases sitting between them. The CDR3 loop reads CASSLVGQNYHNEQFF. CDR3 bases: TGTGCCAGCAGCTTAGTAGGGCAGAACTACCACAATGAGCAGTTCTTC.

The genes are TRBV4-1 and TRBJ1-2, with D uncertain. Trimming removed 4 bases from V and 6 bases from J, with 18 bases in between. Germline V CDR1 and CDR2: MGHRA, YSYEKL. This CDR3 has 15 residues. As DNA, the CDR3 is TGCGCCAGCAGCCTCGCTCCGGCCAGAACAAATGGCTACACCTTC. Protein sequence: CASSLAPARTNGYTF.

The V gene is TRBV27, the J gene TRBJ2-7, with 8 bases fitting TRBD2. The CDR3 runs to 15 residues. Germline CDR1 MNHEY, CDR2 SMNVEV (reference sequence). The V segment lost 5 bases and the J segment 6 bases; nucleotides outside the gene matches: 12. The CDR3 spells CASSPRGDPPREQYF. For the CDR3, the DNA is TGTGCCAGCAGTCCGCGGGGGGATCCCCCTCGCGAGCAGTACTTC.

The rearrangement uses TRBV7-9 and TRBJ2-3, with a tentative D call TRBD2 (5 bases). The CDR3 contains 11 residues. V was clipped by 8 bases and J by 9 bases, with 12 bases between them. Germline V gene data show CDR1 as SEHNR and CDR2 as FQNEAQ (reference sequence). DNA for the CDR3: TGTGCCAGCCGGGAAGGTCGCACGCAGTATTTT. Translating it yields CASREGRTQYF.

The CDR3 DNA follows: TGCAGCGTTGAATTCAAAATTGAAGCTTTCTTT. As protein: CSVEFKIEAFF. The rearrangement uses TRBV29-1 and TRBJ1-1, with D uncertain. The CDR3 spans 11 residues. Trimming pared 2 bases from V and 7 bases from J, leaving 8 bases between. The germline gives CDR1 SQVTM, CDR2 ANQGSEA.

J is TRBJ2-5 and V is TRBV2; D unresolved. Germline lookup yields CDR1 SNHLY and CDR2 FYNNEI. Trimming took 6 bases from V and 5 from J, leaving 16 bases between them. The CDR3 has 14 amino acids. In DNA form, the CDR3 reads TGTGCCAGCAGGGACGACACGGAAGGGGAGACCCAGTACTTC. Protein product: CASRDDTEGETQYF.

The V and J genes are TRBV5-1 and TRBJ2-3; 10 positions agree with TRBD1. Germline values: CDR1 SGHRS, CDR2 YFSETQ. The CDR3 has 14 residues. J gave up 6 bases and V 3 bases, and 4 bases lay outside the gene matches. CDR3 sequence: CASSSGQGPDTQYF. The CDR3 DNA reads TGCGCCAGCAGCTCGGGACAGGGGCCCGATACGCAGTATTTT.

The CDR3 region has the DNA TGCAGCGTCGGGACAGGGTCAGCTAACTATGGCTACACCTTC. Encoded protein: CSVGTGSANYGYTF. The chain carries TRBV29-1 and TRBJ1-2; TRBD1 matches at 9 bases. The CDR3 extends over 14 amino acids. The trim removed 6 bases at V and 0 bases at J, leaving 5 bases unmatched. CDR1 and CDR2 from the germline V gene are SQVTM and ANQGSEA.

The V and J genes are TRBV29-1 and TRBJ2-5, with TRBD2 matching 7 bases. The V segment lost 4 bases and the J segment 4 bases; nucleotides outside the gene matches: 6. CDR3 length: 13 residues. Germline loops: CDR1 SQVTM, CDR2 ANQGSEA. The CDR3 sequence is CSVVSSGPETQYF. The CDR3 DNA sequence: TGCAGCGTTGTATCTAGCGGCCCAGAGACCCAGTACTTC. Combining the CDR3 with reference TRBV29-1 and TRBJ2-5 gives the whole variable domain SAVISQKPSRDICQRGTSLTIQCQVDSQVTMMFWYRQQPGQSLTLIATANQGSEATYESGFVIDKFPISRPNLTFSTLTVSNMSPEDSSIYLCSVVSSGPETQYFGPGTRLLVL.

V gene TRBV28 combines with J gene TRBJ1-1; D uncertain. Per germline, CDR1 MDHEN and CDR2 SYDVKM. The CDR3 has 14 amino acids. Trimming shortened V by 7 bases and J by 1 base, and 13 bases separated the two germline ends. The DNA for the CDR3 is TGTGCCAGCAAGATAGGATATGAGAACACTGAAGCTTTCTTT. As protein: CASKIGYENTEAFF.

The chain has TRBV2 and TRBJ2-4, with D tentatively TRBD1 or TRBD2 (5 bases each). V was cut by 6 bases and J by 14 bases, with 23 bases left in between. The CDR3 sequence is 14 residues long. Germline CDR1 SNHLY, CDR2 FYNNEI. As DNA, the CDR3 is TGTGCCAGCAGCCACCGGGACCCAAAGAAGCCTAAGTACTTC. This sequence encodes CASSHRDPKKPKYF. Supplemented by reference TRBV2 and TRBJ2-4, the full variable domain reads EPEVTQTPSHQVTQMGQEVILRCVPISNHLYFYWYRQILGQKVEFLVSFYNNEISEKSEIFDDQFSVERPDGSNFTLKIRSTKLEDSAMYFCASSHRDPKKPKYFGAGTRLSVL.

The V call is TRBV7-8, the J call TRBJ2-1; D remains ambiguous. Trimming took 2 bases from V and 3 from J, leaving 8 bases between them. The CDR3 has 14 residues. Germline CDR1 is SGHVS and CDR2 is FQNEAQ. The CDR3 loop is CASSLFAVYNEQFF. CDR3 DNA sequence: TGTGCCAGCAGCTTATTCGCGGTCTACAATGAGCAGTTCTTC.

This rearrangement joins TRBV5-4 to TRBJ1-2; 8 bases fit TRBD1. Germline V gene sequence: CDR1 SGHNT, CDR2 YYREEE (reference sequence). The CDR3 loop spans 15 amino acids. With V trimmed by 4 bases and J by 5 bases, 10 bases remained unmatched. The CDR3 loop reads CASSGGQGWSYGYTF. In DNA, the CDR3 is TGTGCCAGCAGCGGAGGACAGGGCTGGTCATATGGCTACACCTTC.

The sample holds one count of this clonotype. This chain links TRBV11-2 with TRBJ2-7, with 7 bases that match TRBD2. The J segment lost 4 bases and the V segment lost 7 bases, leaving 13 bases of the junction unmatched. The CDR3 contains 15 residues. Germline V lookup: CDR1 SGHAT, CDR2 FQNNGV. The CDR3 spells CASTGRGGSVYEQYF. The CDR3 DNA reads TGTGCCAGCACCGGTCGGGGCGGGAGCGTGTACGAGCAGTACTTC. The full variable domain, with the rest looked up from reference TRBV11-2 and TRBJ2-7, is EAGVAQSPRYKIIEKRQSVAFWCNPISGHATLYWYQQILGQGPKLLIQFQNNGVVDDSQLPKDRFSAERLKGVDSTLKIQPAKLEDSAVYLCASTGRGGSVYEQYFGPGTRLTVT.

The chain is built from TRBV3-1 and TRBJ2-5; TRBD2 aligns across 7 bases. V gave up 5 bases and J gave up 2 bases; unmatched junction bases: 8. The CDR3 has 15 amino acids. Looked up from germline, CDR1 is LGHDT and CDR2 is YNNKEL (reference sequence). The CDR3: CASSSRVLAQETQYF. In DNA form, the CDR3 reads TGTGCCAGCAGCTCTCGAGTACTAGCGCAAGAGACCCAGTACTTC.